These T cell receptor beta chains were read from a single sample in a study of control samples from healthy donors and cancer patients. TCRdb's copy holds only in-frame clones and misses some; the assay was immunoSEQ multiplex PCR. The table has hundreds of thousands of clones, over 70% seen once. Sequenced material: PBMCs. The receptor set was obtained from a woman aged 60-75 years with lung cancer. CDR3s include the opening cysteine and the closing phenylalanine or tryptophan.

>TRBJ2-1|TRBV30
CAWSLSSYNEQFF
>TRBJ1-2|TRBV29-1
CSVDEASAGYGYTF
>TRBJ1-2|TRBV9
CASSDNFDGVYGYTF
>TRBJ2-5|TRBV15
CATRVGGEQETQYF
>TRBJ2-1|TRBV20-1
CSASKVSAGYYNEQFF
>TRBJ2-7|TRBV5-1
CASSRDSYEQYF
>TRBJ2-2|TRBV9
CASSVAGTNTGELFF
>TRBJ1-2|TRBV30
CAWLGQKFYGYTF
>TRBJ2-5|TRBV11-2
CASSSFGQSQKTQYF
>TRBJ1-4|TRBV28
CASSRQGALNEKLFF
>TRBJ2-3|TRBV20-1
CSAVGDSREYF
>TRBJ2-7|TRBV20-1
CSARGDYEQYF
>TRBJ1-3|TRBV4-1
CASSQEKGGLGNTIYF
>TRBJ1-2|TRBV13
CASSPGTGVVGYTF
>TRBJ1-3|TRBV6-5
CASSYGDRGPGNTIYF
>TRBJ1-5|TRBV19
CASSIVGEGGFQPQHF
>TRBJ2-1|TRBV19
CASSSTSGRSEQFF
>TRBJ2-5|TRBV28
CASSLMGLAGGETQYF
>TRBJ1-5|TRBV5-8
CASSFGNQPQHF
>TRBJ2-1|TRBV24-1
CASRDEKYNEQFF
>TRBJ2-2|TRBV7-9
CASSLGNGELFF
>TRBJ1-1|TRBV5-1
CASSPQANTEAFF
>TRBJ1-6|TRBV5-4
CASSIDRANSPLHF
>TRBJ2-2|TRBV19
CASGRNTGELFF
>TRBJ2-1|TRBV7-2
CASSSKYGNEQFF
>TRBJ1-4|TRBV12-3/TRBV12-4
CASSLINEKLFF
>TRBJ1-6|TRBV2
CASSAGRLVSPLHF
>TRBJ1-1|TRBV2
CASTETGMDTEAFF
>TRBJ1-1|TRBV23-1
CASSLRDRGDTEAFF
>TRBJ1-2|TRBV11-2
CASSEQGGGYTF
>TRBJ2-1|TRBV7-3
CASSLVGGYNEQFF
>TRBJ1-2|TRBV4-1
CASSQDRVGDYGYTF
>TRBJ1-1|TRBV5-1
CASSDTDTTEAFF